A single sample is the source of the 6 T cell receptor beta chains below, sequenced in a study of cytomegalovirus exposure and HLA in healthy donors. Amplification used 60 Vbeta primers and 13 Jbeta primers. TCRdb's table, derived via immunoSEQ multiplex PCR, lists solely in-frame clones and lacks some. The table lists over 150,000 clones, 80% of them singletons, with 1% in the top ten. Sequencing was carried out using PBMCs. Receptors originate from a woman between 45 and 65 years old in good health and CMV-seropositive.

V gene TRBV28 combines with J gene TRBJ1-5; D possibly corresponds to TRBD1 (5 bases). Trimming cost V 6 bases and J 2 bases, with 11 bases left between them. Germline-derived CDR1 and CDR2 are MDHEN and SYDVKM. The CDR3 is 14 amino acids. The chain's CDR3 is CASRQGMGNQPQHF. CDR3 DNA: TGTGCCAGCAGGCAGGGAATGGGCAATCAGCCCCAGCATTTT.

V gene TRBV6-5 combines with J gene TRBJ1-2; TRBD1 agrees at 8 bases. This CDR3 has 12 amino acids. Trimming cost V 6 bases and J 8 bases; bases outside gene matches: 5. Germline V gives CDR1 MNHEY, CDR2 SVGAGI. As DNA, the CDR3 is TGTGCCAGCAGCTCCGACAGGGGAGGCTACACCTTC. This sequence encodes CASSSDRGGYTF.

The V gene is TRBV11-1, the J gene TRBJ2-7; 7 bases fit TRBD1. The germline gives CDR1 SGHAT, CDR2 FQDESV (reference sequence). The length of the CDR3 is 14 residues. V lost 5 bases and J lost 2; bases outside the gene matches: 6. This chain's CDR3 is CASSRAGTAYEQYF. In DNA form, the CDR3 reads TGTGCCAGCAGCCGGGCCGGGACAGCCTACGAGCAGTACTTC.

In nucleotides, the CDR3 is TGCGCCAGCAGCAAAAGTGCCAGAGGTTTACCCTACGAGCAGTACTTC. Protein product: CASSKSARGLPYEQYF. The rearrangement uses TRBV4-3 and TRBJ2-7, with D unclear. V was pared by 5 bases and J by 2 bases, with 19 bases between. The CDR3 is 16 amino acids. Germline CDR1 LGHNA, CDR2 YSLEER.

The CDR3 coding sequence is TGTGCCAGCAGCGTCTCAGGGGGGAACACTGAAGCTTTCTTT. It encodes CASSVSGGNTEAFF. The chain is built from TRBV9 and TRBJ1-1; 7 nucleotides agree with TRBD1. Per germline, CDR1 SGDLS and CDR2 YYNGEE. V was clipped by 2 bases and J by 1 base; unmatched bases: 2. The CDR3 covers 14 residues.

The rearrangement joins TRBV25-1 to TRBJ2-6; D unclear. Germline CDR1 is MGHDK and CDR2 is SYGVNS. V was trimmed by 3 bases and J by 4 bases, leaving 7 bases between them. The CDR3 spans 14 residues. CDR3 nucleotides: TGTGCCAGCAGTGACAGTGCCGGGGCCAACGTCCTGACTTTC. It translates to CASSDSAGANVLTF.